Listed here are 29 T cell receptor beta chains from one sample, sequenced in a study of blood T cell repertoires in COVID-19. This table comes from immunoSEQ multiplex PCR, and its TCRdb copy is limited to in-frame clones, with some not included. The sample shows about 200,000 clones, approximately 86% of them seen only once. Sequences were obtained from peripheral blood. These TCRs come from a man aged 55 to 70 with acute or convalescent COVID-19.

The chain links TRBV5-1 to TRBJ1-5; TRBD1 is a possible D gene (6 bases). Trimming pared 4 bases from V and 4 bases from J, leaving 12 bases between. CDR3 size: 14 residues. The germline gives CDR1 SGHRS, CDR2 YFSETQ. CDR3 loop: CASSLGTQNQPQHF. The CDR3, as DNA: TGCGCCAGCAGCCTCGGGACACAGAATCAGCCCCAGCATTTT.

The chain is built from TRBV19 and TRBJ1-3; D remains unclear. Germline V gene sequence: CDR1 LNHDA, CDR2 SQIVND (reference sequence). Trimming shortened V by 3 bases and J by 0 bases, and 6 bases separated the two germline ends. CDR3 length equals 14 residues. In DNA, the CDR3 is TGTGCCAGTAGTATGTCAGTCTCTGGAAACACCATATATTTT. The encoded protein is CASSMSVSGNTIYF.

This clone was counted once. V gene TRBV6-6 combines with J gene TRBJ2-5, with D possibly TRBD2 on 6 matching bases. This CDR3 has 13 amino acids. The V end was cut by 8 bases, the J end by 2 bases, with 12 bases between. Germline loops: CDR1 MNHNY, CDR2 SVGAGI (reference sequence). The DNA for the CDR3 is TGTGCCAGCGTCTTAGCGGCTCAAGAGACCCAGTACTTC. This gives the protein CASVLAAQETQYF.

J is TRBJ1-5 and V is TRBV10-3; D is unclear. V lost 11 bases, J lost 4 bases, and 15 bases lay in between. Per germline, CDR1 ENHRY and CDR2 SYGVKD. CDR3 length equals 13 residues. The CDR3 DNA reads TGTGCCCCGCAGGTAGACCCTAATCAGCCCCAGCATTTT. It encodes CAPQVDPNQPQHF.

This clone was picked up a small number of times. CDR3: CASSVVAGSYGYTF. CDR3 coding DNA: TGTGCCAGCAGCGTAGTCGCAGGTAGTTATGGCTACACCTTC. The chain combines TRBV9 with TRBJ1-2; D is unclear. This CDR3 has 14 amino acids. V lost 0 bases, J lost 5 bases, and 11 bases lay in between. CDR1 is SGDLS, CDR2 YYNGEE, per germline.

The rearrangement links TRBV6-2 or TRBV6-3 to TRBJ2-7; the D is unclear. This CDR3 region has 14 residues. Germline assignment: CDR1 MNHEY and CDR2 SVGEGT. Trimming cost V 3 bases and J 7 bases, with 16 bases left between them. The CDR3 DNA follows: TGTGCCAGCAGTTATCGTACCAGTCCATATGAGCAGTACTTC. This translates into CASSYRTSPYEQYF.

The chain is built from TRBV19 and TRBJ1-5, with D possibly being TRBD1 (6 bases). CDR3 length: 13 residues. CDR1 is LNHDA, CDR2 SQIVND, per germline (reference sequence). Trimming removed 5 bases from V and 3 bases from J, with 8 bases in between. CDR3: CASSQGPNQPQHF. The DNA of the CDR3 is TGTGCCAGTAGTCAGGGGCCCAATCAGCCCCAGCATTTT. The entire variable domain, with the rest obtained from reference TRBV19 and TRBJ1-5, is as follows: DGGITQSPKYLFRKEGQNVTLSCEQNLNHDAMYWYRQDPGQGLRLIYYSQIVNDFQKGDIAEGYSVSREKKESFPLTVTSAQKNPTAFYLCASSQGPNQPQHFGDGTRLSIL.

In this sample, this clone turned up a few times. The chain combines TRBV6-4 with TRBJ1-1, with 8 bases aligning to TRBD1. The germline V gene encodes CDR1 MRHNA and CDR2 SNTAGT. Unmatched junction bases numbered 15, after V lost 2 bases and J lost 7 bases. There are 17 residues in the CDR3. The CDR3 protein is CASSDPEPRDRRNEAFF. The CDR3 DNA reads TGTGCCAGCAGTGACCCTGAACCCCGGGACAGGCGGAATGAAGCTTTCTTT.

The DNA for the CDR3 is TGTGCCAGCAGCCGACAGACAGGGGTTGATAATTCACCCCTCCACTTT. Its protein is CASSRQTGVDNSPLHF. J is TRBJ1-6 and V is TRBV3-1 (or the pseudogene TRBV3-2); 8 bases are shared with TRBD1. V was clipped by 4 bases and J by 5 bases; unmatched bases: 7. The CDR3 is made up of 16 amino acids. Looked up from germline, CDR1 is LGHDT and CDR2 is YNNKEL (reference sequence).

V and J are TRBV7-2 and TRBJ2-6, with D perhaps TRBD1 (5 bases). Deletions cut 5 bases from V and 4 bases from J, with 15 bases between. There are 16 residues in the CDR3. Germline CDR1 and CDR2: SGHTA and FQGNSA. The CDR3 protein is CASSPRTRAGANVLTF. The CDR3 DNA reads as TGTGCCAGCAGCCCCCGGACAAGGGCCGGGGCCAACGTCCTGACTTTC.

The chain combines TRBV27 with TRBJ2-7; TRBD1 aligns across 9 bases. Germline CDR1 reads MNHEY; CDR2 reads SMNVEV (reference sequence). V gave up 1 base and J gave up 2 bases; unmatched junction bases: 0. The CDR3 is made up of 14 amino acids. The CDR3 region has the DNA TGTGCCAGCAGTTTATGGACAGGGGCCTACGAGCAGTACTTC. As protein: CASSLWTGAYEQYF.

The chain's CDR3 is CASSPRQGTTNEKLFF. CDR3 DNA sequence: TGTGCCAGCTCTCCTAGACAGGGAACAACTAATGAAAAACTGTTTTTT. The chain uses TRBV18 and TRBJ1-4; the match to TRBD1 covers 7 bases. The germline V gene has CDR1 KGHSH and CDR2 LQKENI. CDR3 length: 16 amino acids. J was trimmed by 0 bases and V by 6 bases; bases with no gene match: 7.

The rearrangement uses TRBV19 and TRBJ2-3, with TRBD2 identical over 13 bases. The CDR3 spans 15 residues. V shed 5 bases, J shed 7 bases, and the junction held 6 bases outside the gene matches. Germline V gene sequence: CDR1 LNHDA, CDR2 SQIVND (reference sequence). CDR3 amino acids: CASSEMGLAGYTQYF. CDR3 coding DNA: TGTGCCAGTAGTGAAATGGGACTAGCGGGGTATACGCAGTATTTT.

V is TRBV5-4 and J is TRBJ1-1; no clear D. Per the germline V gene, CDR1 is SGHNT and CDR2 is YYREEE (reference sequence). Deletions cut 1 base from V and 1 base from J, with 8 bases between. This CDR3 region has 14 residues. The CDR3 sequence: CASSLRGPNTEAFF. The CDR3 bases are TGTGCCAGCAGCTTGAGAGGGCCGAACACTGAAGCTTTCTTT.

The chain combines TRBV5-4 with TRBJ2-7; 7 nucleotides align to TRBD1. Germline lookup yields CDR1 SGHNT and CDR2 YYREEE (reference sequence). The CDR3 sequence is 16 residues long. Trimming removed 0 bases from V and 2 bases from J; junction bases left unmatched: 8. CDR3 coding DNA: TGTGCCAGCAGCTTGGCCAACGCAGGGGGTCCCTACGAGCAGTACTTC. Translated: CASSLANAGGPYEQYF.

The CDR3 is CASTVRGKGAEAFF. CDR3 coding DNA: TGTGCCAGTACCGTAAGGGGGAAGGGGGCTGAAGCTTTCTTT. The rearrangement uses TRBV19 and TRBJ1-1; weak D call: TRBD1 (6 bases). There are 14 residues in the CDR3. Germline lookup yields CDR1 LNHDA and CDR2 SQIVND (reference sequence). V gave up 7 bases and J gave up 6 bases, with 18 bases separating them.

This rearrangement joins TRBV6-5 to TRBJ1-2; TRBD1 matches 7 bases. The CDR3 consists of 14 residues. Germline trimming cut 5 bases from V and 3 bases from J; bases unmatched to any gene: 6. Germline lookup yields CDR1 MNHEY and CDR2 SVGAGI. CDR3 nucleotides: TGTGCCAGCAGTCCCGGACAGGCTTACTATGGCTACACCTTC. This translates into CASSPGQAYYGYTF.

The gene calls are TRBV24-1 and TRBJ1-4; tentatively, D is TRBD1 (6 bases). The CDR3 has 16 residues. Per the germline V gene, CDR1 is KGHDR and CDR2 is SFDVKD. V lost 7 bases and J 0 bases, leaving 14 bases between the germline ends. CDR3 DNA: TGTGCCACCAGGCCCCGGGGGGGGCCAACTAATGAAAAACTGTTTTTT. Translated: CATRPRGGPTNEKLFF.

V usage is TRBV14 and J usage is TRBJ2-2; 7 bases are shared with TRBD2. Trimming cost V 0 bases and J 3 bases; bases outside gene matches: 10. This CDR3 spans 18 amino acids. The germline V gene encodes CDR1 SGHDN and CDR2 FVKESK. Written as DNA, the CDR3 is TGTGCCAGCAGCCAAGAGCCCCGACTAGCACGTCACACCGGGGAGCTGTTTTTT. Protein product: CASSQEPRLARHTGELFF.

Comment on this clone: Within the sample, other DNA sequences also encode this same CDR3. The J gene is TRBJ2-2, the V gene TRBV5-1, with 7 bases that match TRBD1. Trimming at V came to 4 bases and at J to 1 base, leaving 4 bases not matched to a gene. There are 15 residues in the CDR3. Germline V gene lookup returns CDR1 SGHRS and CDR2 YFSETQ. Written as DNA, the CDR3 is TGCGCCAGCAGCCCTCGGACAGGGAACACCGGGGAGCTGTTTTTT. Its protein product is CASSPRTGNTGELFF.

The V gene is TRBV6-5, the J gene TRBJ2-3; D is possibly TRBD2 (5 bases). The germline gives CDR1 MNHEY, CDR2 SVGAGI. V dropped 2 bases and J dropped 2 bases, with 11 bases sitting between them. The CDR3 length is 15 residues. In nucleotides, the CDR3 is TGTGCCAGCAGTTACATGGGAGCGGACACAGATACGCAGTATTTT. Translating gives CASSYMGADTDTQYF.

V and J are TRBV6-4 and TRBJ1-1; no firm D call. Germline lookup yields CDR1 MRHNA and CDR2 SNTAGT. Trimming removed 6 bases at V and 2 bases at J, with 10 bases between. There are 13 residues in the CDR3. CDR3 protein: CASSLERNTEAFF. The CDR3 DNA reads as TGTGCCAGCAGCCTAGAGCGTAACACTGAAGCTTTCTTT.

This rearrangement joins TRBV5-1 to TRBJ2-3; 10 bases match TRBD2. CDR1 is SGHRS and CDR2 is YFSETQ in the germline V gene. This CDR3 comprises 17 residues. V lost 4 bases to trimming and J lost 5 bases; unmatched junction nucleotides: 13. This CDR3 reads CASSRQALGLAKDTQYF. The CDR3 region has the DNA TGCGCCAGCAGCCGCCAAGCGCTGGGACTAGCGAAAGATACGCAGTATTTT.

This clone has a single count. The chain uses TRBV6-5 and TRBJ2-7, with a tentative D call TRBD2 (7 bases). The CDR3 loop spans 15 amino acids. Between the trimmed V and J ends, which lost 0 bases and 1 base, there was a span of 10 bases. The V gene's germline CDR1 is MNHEY and CDR2 SVGAGI. In DNA form, the CDR3 reads TGTGCCAGCAGTTACTCGGGGGGGCAGTCCTACGAGCAGTACTTC. Amino acid sequence: CASSYSGGQSYEQYF.

The rearrangement links TRBV5-1 to TRBJ2-3, with 11 bases fitting TRBD2. This CDR3 is 19 amino acids long. Per germline, CDR1 SGHRS and CDR2 YFSETQ. V shed 5 bases and J 0 bases; nucleotides not matched to a gene: 14. In nucleotides, the CDR3 is TGCGCCAGCAGTCTCAGGGGCGTGGGACTAGCGGTAAGCACAGATACGCAGTATTTT. Protein product: CASSLRGVGLAVSTDTQYF.

V usage is TRBV6-5 and J usage is TRBJ1-2; no clear D. CDR1 and CDR2 (germline): MNHEY, SVGAGI. This CDR3 spans 12 amino acids. Trimming removed 5 bases at V and 8 bases at J, with 12 bases between. The CDR3 sequence is CASSHGDNGYTF. DNA of the CDR3: TGTGCCAGCAGTCACGGCGACAACGGCTACACCTTC.

The V call is TRBV21-1, the J call TRBJ2-1; no check of the table's D call, TRBD2, against the DNA was made. TRBV21-1 is a known pseudogene. The CDR3 covers 17 residues. For the CDR3, the DNA is TGTGCCAGCAGCCCCCGCGGGAGGGGAGAAACCTACAATGAGCAGTTCTTC. Protein sequence: CASSPRGRGETYNEQFF.

The chain employs TRBV7-9 and TRBJ2-3, with a tentative D call TRBD2 (5 bases). In germline, CDR1 is SEHNR, CDR2 FQNEAQ (reference sequence). With 5 bases removed from V and 0 bases from J, the gap between germline ends came to 18 bases. CDR3 length: 17 residues. The CDR3 loop reads CASSETSGMWSTDTQYF. The DNA of the CDR3 is TGTGCCAGCAGCGAAACGTCGGGGATGTGGAGCACAGATACGCAGTATTTT.

V gene TRBV11-1 combines with J gene TRBJ1-1; D not certain. The germline V and J ends were trimmed by 3 bases and 0 bases, with 14 bases remaining between them. The CDR3 length is 16 residues. Germline V gene sequence: CDR1 SGHAT, CDR2 FQDESV (reference sequence). The CDR3 is CASSLSAGSMNTEAFF. The CDR3 DNA reads TGTGCCAGCAGCTTGTCGGCAGGTTCCATGAACACTGAAGCTTTCTTT.